This T cell receptor (beta chain) was retrieved from a study of CXCR3-negative and CXCR3-positive naive CD8 T cells. Study-level background: There were 130 million or so TRB reads altogether, and each library had about 1.5 +/- 0.3 million of them.

Notes on this clonotype: Antigen specificity is unknown.

Study-level results: Unlike memory cells, which differed, naive CXCR3-negative and CXCR3-positive cells had similar TRBV-TRBJ usage. Both naive subsets showed comparably high diversity, and memory CD8+ cells showed much lower diversity. Naive subsets displayed similar surface CD5, and TCR strength was inferred from TRB CDR3 properties.

The libraries of TRB cDNA were constructed through 5' RACE using UMI labels. TCRdb re-called the 5' RACE reads and shows each CDR3 protein once, DNA omitted. The specimen's table records 55,000 to 70,000 distinct CDR3 sequences. The sample taken for sequencing was memory CD8+ T cells from blood. The sequence was collected from a human donor in good health. Some clones in this sample may be carry-over from other donors' samples.

The CDR3: CASSPRTSGAPYNEQFF. V gene TRBV5-1 combines with J gene TRBJ2-1; the D gene TCRdb calls, TRBD2, cannot be checked with no DNA. This CDR3 is built from 17 residues. Germline V gene sequence: CDR1 SGHRS, CDR2 YFSETQ.